Below, 12 T cell receptor beta chains from the same sample are listed, as sequenced in a study of CD8 T cells in ankylosing spondylitis. TCRdb fed the 5' RACE reads into MiXCR, producing one record per CDR3 protein. The sample contains about 250,000 distinct CDR3 sequences, roughly 32% of which appear only once. The sequenced material came from blood, either unsorted or a sorted T cell fraction (not recorded which). The receptor source for this set is a male donor with ankylosing spondylitis or in good health (not recorded which).

The rearrangement links TRBV5-1 to TRBJ1-6, with D possibly TRBD1 on 5 matching bases. The CDR3 contains 15 residues. Germline V lookup: CDR1 SGHRS, CDR2 YFSETQ. V lost 1 base, J lost 5 bases, and 10 bases lay in between. DNA for the CDR3: TGCGCCAGCAGCTTGCAGACAGCAAATAATTCACCCCTCCACTTT. Translating it yields CASSLQTANNSPLHF.

This chain uses TRBV29-1 with TRBJ2-7, with D possibly matching TRBD2 (7 bases). Trimming stripped 7 bases from V and 3 bases from J, with 13 bases between. This CDR3 is 12 amino acids long. CDR1 and CDR2 (germline): SQVTM, ANQGSEA. CDR3 coding DNA: TGCAGCGCCCAAGGGGGGGGCTACGAGCAGTACTTC. Its protein is CSAQGGGYEQYF.

This chain joins TRBV7-2 and TRBJ2-5; D is ambiguous. Germline CDR1 is SGHTA and CDR2 is FQGNSA. Trimming shortened V by 6 bases and J by 5 bases, and 16 bases separated the two germline ends. The CDR3 extends over 14 amino acids. CDR3 residues: CASSFHPLPETQYF. The DNA for the CDR3 is TGTGCCAGCAGTTTCCATCCCCTACCGGAGACCCAGTACTTC. The full variable domain, with the rest looked up from reference TRBV7-2 and TRBJ2-5, is GAGVSQSPSNKVTEKGKDVELRCDPISGHTALYWYRQSLGQGLEFLIYFQGNSAPDKSGLPSDRFSAERTGGSVSTLTIQRTQQEDSAVYLCASSFHPLPETQYFGPGTRLLVL.

This chain joins TRBV9 and TRBJ2-1, with 7 bases matching TRBD1. Germline CDR1 and CDR2: SGDLS and YYNGEE. Trimming cost V 0 bases and J 2 bases; bases outside gene matches: 2. The CDR3 consists of 15 residues. CDR3 in DNA: TGTGCCAGCAGCGTAGCCGGGACAGCCTACAATGAGCAGTTCTTC. It yields the protein CASSVAGTAYNEQFF.

V and J are TRBV29-1 and TRBJ2-5; perhaps TRBD1 as D (6 bases). Trimming took off 6 bases at V and 5 bases at J, with 13 bases between the two ends. Looked up from germline, CDR1 is SQVTM and CDR2 is ANQGSEA. The CDR3 runs 12 residues. In nucleotides, the CDR3 is TGCAGCGTCCTAACAGGGCGGGAGACCCAGTACTTC. Residues: CSVLTGRETQYF.

V gene TRBV29-1 combines with J gene TRBJ2-7; D is possibly TRBD2 (5 bases). V lost 8 bases to trimming and J lost 7 bases, with 21 bases between them. This CDR3 is 13 amino acids long. Germline-derived CDR1 and CDR2 are SQVTM and ANQGSEA. The CDR3 DNA is TGCAGCTCCGGCCGAGGGCTTGGTTGGGAGCAGTACTTC. This sequence encodes CSSGRGLGWEQYF.

This clonotype has a handful of counts. This chain connects TRBV20-1 to TRBJ1-2, with D tentatively TRBD1 (5 bases). The CDR3 has 15 amino acids. Germline values: CDR1 DFQATT, CDR2 SNEGSKA (reference sequence). V was cut by 6 bases and J by 3 bases, with 20 bases left in between. The CDR3 DNA follows: TGCAGTGCCGCAGGAAATTTTGGGACGGACTATGGCTACACCTTC. This gives the protein CSAAGNFGTDYGYTF.

This clonotype was detected only a few times. The chain combines TRBV6-5 with TRBJ1-1, with TRBD1 matching 9 bases. The CDR3 totals 18 residues. The germline gives CDR1 MNHEY, CDR2 SVGAGI. The ends lost 0 bases at V and 2 bases at J; junction bases unmatched: 10. CDR3: CASSYSMGQGFGNTEAFF. The CDR3 bases are TGTGCCAGCAGTTACTCGATGGGACAGGGCTTCGGTAACACTGAAGCTTTCTTT.

This clonotype was detected only a few times. DNA for the CDR3: TGTGCCAGCAGCTTAAGAGGGGCGAACACAGATACGCAGTATTTT. This sequence encodes CASSLRGANTDTQYF. The rearrangement uses TRBV7-3 and TRBJ2-3; the D gene could be TRBD1 or TRBD2 (5 bases each). The CDR3 spans 15 residues. The germline CDR1 and CDR2 sequences are SGHTA and FQGTGA. V was shortened by 1 base and J by 2 bases, with 10 bases between the two germline ends.

This clonotype was counted a few times. J is TRBJ2-2 and V is TRBV15; D perhaps matches TRBD1 (5 bases). Germline V lookup: CDR1 LNHNV, CDR2 YYDKDF (reference sequence). This CDR3 contains 17 residues. Trimming took off 4 bases at V and 0 bases at J, with 15 bases between the two ends. CDR3 region: CATSTRGTVANTGELFF. The CDR3 DNA is TGTGCCACCAGCACAAGGGGAACAGTCGCGAACACCGGGGAGCTGTTTTTT.

This clonotype has more than one count but fewer than ten. The gene calls are TRBV18 and TRBJ1-1; D unresolved. Deletions cut 4 bases from V and 3 bases from J, with 9 bases between. CDR3 length equals 13 residues. CDR1 is KGHSH and CDR2 is LQKENI in the germline V gene. CDR3 in DNA: TGTGCCAGCTCACTTGGGATTGACACTGAAGCTTTCTTT. The encoded protein is CASSLGIDTEAFF.

This clonotype was seen only a few times. The V call is TRBV20-1, the J call TRBJ2-5; no clear D. This CDR3 comprises 12 residues. V shed 2 bases and J shed 3 bases, with 7 bases lying between them. CDR1 is DFQATT, CDR2 SNEGSKA, per germline (reference sequence). The CDR3 is CSARWGKETQYF. The CDR3, as DNA: TGCAGTGCTAGATGGGGAAAAGAGACCCAGTACTTC.